This T cell receptor beta chain is drawn from a study of T-cell reconstitution after alpha-beta-depleted transplantation in children. Preparation of the TCRbeta library involved a method that used unique molecular identifiers. TCRdb itself ran the PCR reads through MiXCR, one entry per CDR3 protein. Counted here are about 580,000 distinct CDR3 sequences, more than 20% occurring once; the ten biggest clones make up around 14%. Whole-study findings and limits: In patients about two months after transplant, alpha-beta T cells reportedly arose from several hundred expanded graft clones. The authors attributed T-cell counts and diversity one year after transplant mostly to newly produced T cells. Some patients showed high day-60 TCRbeta diversity, which derived from surviving recipient T cells and thymic progenitors.

The CDR3 length is 16 residues. V gave up 0 bases and J gave up 0 bases, with 11 bases separating them. Germline loops: CDR1 DFQATT, CDR2 SNEGSKA (reference sequence). This clonotype showed up just a few times. Its antigen remains unknown. The sequence was collected from a boy younger than two who had a stem cell transplant for acute myeloid leukemia, so the T cells may come from the graft donor. This chain joins TRBV20-1 and TRBJ2-2; D is perhaps TRBD1 or TRBD2 (7 bases each). Sequenced material: PBMCs, mostly from graft donor cells, taken 360 days after TCRalphabeta/CD19-depleted stem cell transplant. The CDR3 nucleotides are TGCAGTGCTAGAGATCAGGGGGGGACGAACACCGGGGAGCTGTTTTTT. Its protein product is CSARDQGGTNTGELFF.